These T cell receptor beta chains were read from a single sample in a study of patients and donors after allogeneic stem cell transplantation. TCRdb analysed the RT-PCR reads with MiXCR anew, one entry per CDR3 protein. The table includes tens of thousands of distinct CDR3 sequences, about an eighth detected once. Input material: blood, either unsorted or a sorted T cell fraction (not recorded which). The receptors derive from a human donor who was either an allogeneic HSCT recipient or a stem cell or donor lymphocyte infusion donor (not recorded which). It is not recorded whose cells these are; they may come from a transplant donor. CDR3s include the opening cysteine and the closing phenylalanine or tryptophan. The D gene is left open where the match is weak. Some rows mark clone size as missing; the rest say once, few, many or name a class of expanded clone.

clone_size	j_call	v_call	d_call	cdr3_nt	cdr3_aa
.	TRBJ2-7	TRBV5-1	.	TGCGCCAGCAGAAGGCCGTCAAGCGACGAGCAGTACTTC	CASRRPSSDEQYF
.	TRBJ2-1	TRBV7-6	.	TGTGCCAGCAGCTTAGCTTTAAGTTCGAGCTCCTACAATGAGCAGTTCTTC	CASSLALSSSSYNEQFF
.	TRBJ2-1	TRBV19	.	TGTGCCAGTAGTTTCGCGGACAGCTCCTACAATGAGCAGTTCTTC	CASSFADSSYNEQFF
.	TRBJ2-7	TRBV29-1	TRBD2	TGCAGCGTTCGGGGGGTGAGAACCTACGAGCAGTACTTC	CSVRGVRTYEQYF
.	TRBJ2-3	TRBV14	.	TGTGCCAGCAGGTTCAAGAGCACAGATACGCAGTATTTT	CASRFKSTDTQYF
few	TRBJ2-3	TRBV4-1	.	TGCGCCAGCACCAGGGGCGGGGCAGATACGCAGTATTTT	CASTRGGADTQYF
.	TRBJ2-3	TRBV15	.	TGTGCCACCAGCAGAGAAATCTTGGGTACGCAGTATTTT	CATSREILGTQYF
many	TRBJ2-2	TRBV10-2	.	TGCGCCAGCAGTGGGCGATCAGCGACCGGGGAGCTGTTTTTT	CASSGRSATGELFF
.	TRBJ1-4	TRBV6-5	.	TGTGCCAGCAGATCCCCCAGCGGGGATGCTAATGAAAAACTGTTTTTT	CASRSPSGDANEKLFF
.	TRBJ1-4	TRBV10-3	TRBD1	TGTGCCATCAGTGAGAGGGGACAGGGAGAAAAACTGTTTTTT	CAISERGQGEKLFF
few	TRBJ1-1	TRBV7-7	.	TGTGCTAGCAGCTTAGCGCCAGGGGAGTCTGAAGCTTTCTTT	CASSLAPGESEAFF
few	TRBJ2-7	TRBV11-1	TRBD2	TGTGCCAGCAGCTTAAGGGCTAGCGGTACCTACGAGCAGTACTTC	CASSLRASGTYEQYF
.	TRBJ2-1	TRBV29-1	TRBD1	TGCAGCGTTGGACAGGGGAGTTTAGGCAATGAGCAGTTCTTC	CSVGQGSLGNEQFF
.	TRBJ1-2	TRBV24-1	.	TGTGCCACCAGCCTGTCGAGGGGCTATGGCTACACCTTC	CATSLSRGYGYTF
.	TRBJ2-6	TRBV20-1	.	TGCAGTGCTTCGGCAGGGCCTTCGTCTGGGGCCAACGTCCTGACTTTC	CSASAGPSSGANVLTF
few	TRBJ2-5	TRBV6-2/TRBV6-3	.	TGTGCCAGCAGTTACTCGTTAGTGGATAATTGGGAACTGTACCAAGAGACCCAGTACTTC	CASSYSLVDNWELYQETQYF
many	TRBJ2-5	TRBV12-3/TRBV12-4	TRBD2	TGTGCCAGCACCCCGGGAGGAGGGTGGGAGACCCAGTACTTC	CASTPGGGWETQYF
.	TRBJ2-7	TRBV12-3/TRBV12-4	.	TGTGCCAGCAGTTTAACTCGCTCCTACGAGCAGTACTTC	CASSLTRSYEQYF
many	TRBJ2-2	TRBV27	TRBD1	TGTGCCAGCAGTTTAATACAGGGGTTCCCCGGGGAGCTGTTTTTT	CASSLIQGFPGELFF
many	TRBJ1-2	TRBV12-3/TRBV12-4	.	TGTGCCAGCACCCTACTTAGTACAGGAGCCCTCCCTCCTAACTATGGCTACACCTTC	CASTLLSTGALPPNYGYTF
many	TRBJ1-5	TRBV20-1	.	TGCAGTGCTAGAGAAGGGTACTTCGATCAGCCCCAGCATTTT	CSAREGYFDQPQHF
.	TRBJ2-1	TRBV6-5	TRBD1	TGTGCCAGCACTGGGGACAGGGGCTACAATGAGCAGTTCTTC	CASTGDRGYNEQFF
.	TRBJ2-7	TRBV5-1	.	TGCGCCAGCAGCTTGAGGACTAACGACTTTAACTTACACTACGAGCAGTACTTC	CASSLRTNDFNLHYEQYF
.	TRBJ2-1	TRBV6-4	TRBD2	TGTGCCAGCAGTGACACTATAACTAGCGGGAGGGCCTTCAATGAGCAGTTCTTC	CASSDTITSGRAFNEQFF
few	TRBJ2-3	TRBV10-3	.	TGTGCCATCAGTGGTGGGGACGGTGGGATCACAGATACGCAGTATTTT	CAISGGDGGITDTQYF
few	TRBJ1-1	TRBV12-3/TRBV12-4	.	TGTGCCAGCAGTTTAGCCTTCCAGGGGAACACTGAAGCTTTCTTT	CASSLAFQGNTEAFF
few	TRBJ2-3	TRBV7-9	TRBD2	TGTGCCAGCAGCTCTATAGCGGGCTCCACAGATACGCAGTATTTT	CASSSIAGSTDTQYF
many	TRBJ1-6	TRBV11-2	TRBD1	TGTGCCAGCAGCTTATGGACAGGGGAAAAGGAACACCTCCACTTT	CASSLWTGEKEHLHF
few	TRBJ2-1	TRBV12-3/TRBV12-4	TRBD1	TGTGCCAGCAGTTCCCCGTGGGGACAGGAAGAGCAGTTCTTC	CASSSPWGQEEQFF
many	TRBJ1-1	TRBV4-2	.	TGTGCCAGCAGCCAGCAAAACAGGTTCGACACTGAAGCTTTCTTT	CASSQQNRFDTEAFF
.	TRBJ2-7	TRBV12-3/TRBV12-4	TRBD2	TGTGCCAGCAAGAAGAGCGGGGTAAGCTCCTACGAGCAGTACTTC	CASKKSGVSSYEQYF
few	TRBJ1-1	TRBV18	.	TGTGCCAGCTCACCACAAACAGGGTGGGTGAACACTGAAGCTTTCTTT	CASSPQTGWVNTEAFF
few	TRBJ2-1	TRBV29-1	.	TGCAGCGTGAGGGCCCCGTCCGGGCTACCTTACAATGAGCAGTTCTTC	CSVRAPSGLPYNEQFF
few	TRBJ2-1	TRBV27	.	TGTGCCAGCAGTGAATACAATGAGCAGTTCTTC	CASSEYNEQFF
many	TRBJ1-1	TRBV27	TRBD1	TGTGCCAGCAGTCTACAGGGGGCTGGGGGGGACACTGAAGCTTTCTTT	CASSLQGAGGDTEAFF
many	TRBJ1-1	TRBV21-1	.	TGTGCCAGCAGCAAAGGGGCGGGGGACAGGGGCCATTACACTGAAGCTTTCTTT	CASSKGAGDRGHYTEAFF
.	TRBJ2-5	TRBV7-7	TRBD1	TGTGCTAGCAGCTTGGACAGGGGATACCAAGAGACCCAGTACTTC	CASSLDRGYQETQYF
.	TRBJ2-7	TRBV18	.	TGTGCCAGCTCACCAGTCGTTGGCTCCTACGAGCAGTACTTC	CASSPVVGSYEQYF
.	TRBJ2-7	TRBV20-1	TRBD1	TGCAGTGCTAGAGACAGGGGGCGGTACGAGCAGTACTTC	CSARDRGRYEQYF
many	TRBJ1-2	TRBV5-5	TRBD1	TGTGCCAGCAGCCCACACTGGGACAGGGGAAGAGGCGGCTACACCTTC	CASSPHWDRGRGGYTF
.	TRBJ1-3	TRBV6-6	.	TGTGCCAGCAGGCTTAGCCAGGGGCAAAACACCATATATTTT	CASRLSQGQNTIYF
many	TRBJ1-5	TRBV12-3/TRBV12-4	.	TGTGCCAGCAGTCCTATGGGGCCCAATCAGCCCCAGCATTTT	CASSPMGPNQPQHF
many	TRBJ1-5	TRBV18	.	TGTGCCAGCTCCCGGGAGTGGCTGGGCAATCAGCCCCAGCATTTT	CASSREWLGNQPQHF
few	TRBJ1-5	TRBV6-1	TRBD1	TGTGCCAGCAGTGAACTCGGACAGGGCCTATATAGCAATCAGCCCCAGCATTTT	CASSELGQGLYSNQPQHF
.	TRBJ2-1	TRBV18	.	TGTGCCAGCTCATTGTCGAGAGGGGAGCAGTTCTTC	CASSLSRGEQFF
.	TRBJ2-1	TRBV10-3	.	TGTGCCACTATGGGGCCGGCAGCTGAGCAGTTCTTC	CATMGPAAEQFF
.	TRBJ2-3	TRBV7-2	TRBD2	TGTGCCAGCAGCTTGCTAGCGGGAGAGGGTGAAGATACGCAGTATTTT	CASSLLAGEGEDTQYF
many	TRBJ1-2	TRBV3-1	.	TGTGCCAGCAGCCAAGGAGAGGGGATCTATGGCTACACCTTC	CASSQGEGIYGYTF
.	TRBJ2-2	TRBV4-1	TRBD2	TGCGCCAGCAGCCAAGTTGGACTAGCGGGAGGGCTAGATCCTCCTACCGGGGAGCTGTTTTTT	CASSQVGLAGGLDPPTGELFF
.	TRBJ1-1	TRBV12-3/TRBV12-4	.	TGTGCCAGCAGTTTAAGGGCAGGGTTGAACACTGAAGCTTTCTTT	CASSLRAGLNTEAFF
few	TRBJ1-1	TRBV7-9	.	TGTGCCAGCAGCTTATTAGGGTTGGGTGATCCGGCCGCTTTCTTT	CASSLLGLGDPAAFF
few	TRBJ2-3	TRBV7-6	TRBD2	TGTGCCAGCACAGACAGGACTAGCCTCACAGATACGCAGTATTTT	CASTDRTSLTDTQYF
many	TRBJ2-1	TRBV29-1	.	TGCAGCGTCCCCCAGGCGGATGCCTACAATGAGCAGTTCTTC	CSVPQADAYNEQFF
many	TRBJ1-2	TRBV7-9	.	TGTGCCAGCAGCTTAGGCCAGGGCCCTAGCCTTAACTATGGCTACACCTTC	CASSLGQGPSLNYGYTF